The 25 T cell receptor beta chains presented below share a single source sample, sequenced in a study of Graves' ophthalmopathy and Graves' hyperthyroidism. The TCR beta CDR3 regions underwent amplification from RNA transcripts. HTBI primers primed a first-round RT-PCR, and a second-round multiplex PCR followed. One entry per CDR3 protein results from TCRdb running MiXCR on the multiplex PCR reads. This table holds roughly 500,000 distinct CDR3 sequences, about 15% found once. The sequenced sample was blood. The receptors come from a woman aged 25 to 39 with Graves' ophthalmopathy.

This clonotype has ten or more counts. The chain joins TRBV6-1 to TRBJ1-2; D may be TRBD1 (6 bases). Between the trimmed V and J ends, which lost 6 bases and 4 bases, there was a span of 18 bases. Germline assignment: CDR1 MNHNS and CDR2 SASEGT. This CDR3 spans 15 amino acids. The CDR3 reads CASSSPRGSSYGYTF. The CDR3 DNA follows: TGTGCCAGCAGCTCGCCCAGGGGTAGTTCCTATGGCTACACCTTC.

J is TRBJ1-1 and V is TRBV5-1; D gene ambiguous. Germline V gene sequence: CDR1 SGHRS, CDR2 YFSETQ. This CDR3 spans 17 amino acids. The V end lost 2 bases, the J end lost 3 bases, and 20 bases lay between the germline ends. The CDR3 DNA reads as TGCGCCAGCAGCTTTGGGAGGGCAGGAGGGTTGGACACTGAAGCTTTCTTT. Protein sequence: CASSFGRAGGLDTEAFF. Supplemented by reference TRBV5-1 and TRBJ1-1, the full variable domain reads KAGVTQTPRYLIKTRGQQVTLSCSPISGHRSVSWYQQTPGQGLQFLFEYFSETQRNKGNFPGRFSGRQFSNSRSEMNVSTLELGDSALYLCASSFGRAGGLDTEAFFGQGTRLTVV.

This chain joins TRBV6-1 and TRBJ2-1, with 9 bases aligning to TRBD2. The CDR3 has 18 residues. V gave up 0 bases and J gave up 0 bases; unmatched junction bases: 6. CDR1 and CDR2 (germline): MNHNS, SASEGT. The CDR3 reads CASSEASGGQSSYNEQFF. The CDR3 region has the DNA TGTGCCAGCAGTGAAGCTAGCGGGGGCCAGAGCTCCTACAATGAGCAGTTCTTC.

This clonotype was counted at least ten times. This chain uses TRBV6-5 with TRBJ2-7, with TRBD1 matching over 10 bases. Germline CDR1 and CDR2: MNHEY and SVGAGI. The junction had 6 bases not matched to a gene; V was cut back by 5 bases and J by 5 bases. This CDR3 spans 14 amino acids. The CDR3 spells CASSRDRGFHEQYF. For the CDR3, the DNA is TGTGCCAGCAGTCGGGACAGGGGATTCCACGAGCAGTACTTC.

This clonotype was observed once. The chain combines TRBV12-3 or TRBV12-4 with TRBJ1-2; D is perhaps TRBD1 (6 bases). V was trimmed by 6 bases and J by 6 bases, leaving 17 bases between them. The CDR3 covers 14 residues. CDR3 coding DNA: TGTGCCAGCAGCCTACAGGGTAGTGCGGATGGCTACACCTTC. Translating it yields CASSLQGSADGYTF.

There are many counts of this clonotype. This chain links TRBV19 with TRBJ2-2; 9 bases line up with TRBD1. Trimming at V came to 8 bases and at J to 4 bases, leaving 14 bases not matched to a gene. The CDR3 spans 17 residues. The germline CDR1 and CDR2 sequences are LNHDA and SQIVND (reference sequence). CDR3 nucleotide sequence: TGTGCCAGTCACACCCACCCCGGGACAGGGTTCACCGGGGAGCTGTTTTTT. This codes for CASHTHPGTGFTGELFF. Complete variable domain (other parts from reference TRBV19 and TRBJ2-2): DGGITQSPKYLFRKEGQNVTLSCEQNLNHDAMYWYRQDPGQGLRLIYYSQIVNDFQKGDIAEGYSVSREKKESFPLTVTSAQKNPTAFYLCASHTHPGTGFTGELFFGEGSRLTVL.

In its sample, this clonotype was seen many times. The rearrangement joins TRBV12-3 or TRBV12-4 to TRBJ1-2; weak D call: TRBD1 (6 bases). CDR3 length equals 14 residues. Trimming shortened V by 5 bases and J by 0 bases, and 10 bases separated the two germline ends. CDR3 amino acids: CASSPDRTNYGYTF. The CDR3 DNA sequence: TGTGCCAGCAGTCCCGACAGGACTAACTATGGCTACACCTTC.

The chain carries TRBV15 and TRBJ2-2; 8 bases are a match to TRBD1. V lost 5 bases to trimming and J lost 1 base; unmatched junction nucleotides: 3. This CDR3 contains 15 residues. Germline loops: CDR1 LNHNV, CDR2 YYDKDF (reference sequence). The CDR3 loop is CATSPGTGNTGELFF. The CDR3, as DNA: TGTGCCACCAGCCCGGGGACAGGGAACACCGGGGAGCTGTTTTTT.

This clonotype has a count of ten or more. This chain links TRBV6-1 with TRBJ2-5; 12 bases match TRBD2. The germline gives CDR1 MNHNS, CDR2 SASEGT. V shed 2 bases, J shed 5 bases, and the junction held 6 bases outside the gene matches. The CDR3 spans 16 residues. In DNA, the CDR3 is TGTGCCAGCAGTGAACTAGCGGGGGGGCCTCAGGAGACCCAGTACTTC. It is translated as CASSELAGGPQETQYF.

With respect to this clonotype: A much larger clone lies one base from this, so it may be a read error. This rearrangement joins TRBV19 to TRBJ1-2, with 10 bases lining up with TRBD1. Germline V CDR1 and CDR2: LNHDA, SQIVND (reference sequence). This CDR3 spans 14 amino acids. The DNA for the CDR3 is TGTGCCATTAGTAGGACAGGGGGGGACTATGGCTACACCTTC. This encodes CAISRTGGDYGYTF.

Regarding this clonotype: A much bigger clone sits one base away, suggesting this may be a read error. V usage is TRBV6-1 and J usage is TRBJ2-2, with D possibly matching TRBD1 (6 bases). The CDR3 is made up of 16 amino acids. Germline V gene lookup returns CDR1 MNHNS and CDR2 SASEGT. CDR3 coding DNA: TGTGCCAGCAGGGTCCGGGACAATTCGAACACCGGGGAGCTGTGTTTT. Its protein is CASRVRDNSNTGELCF.

This clonotype has at least ten counts. The chain links TRBV10-1 to TRBJ1-6; no definite D call. The CDR3 covers 14 residues. V gave up 6 bases and J gave up 7 bases, with 13 bases separating them. Germline CDR1 reads WNHNN; CDR2 reads SYGVQD (reference sequence). The CDR3 protein is CASSAPGSNSPLHF. In DNA form, the CDR3 reads TGCGCCAGCAGCGCACCGGGTTCCAATTCACCCCTCCACTTT.

This clonotype was recorded at least ten times. The chain couples TRBV6-2 or TRBV6-3 to TRBJ2-7, with D perhaps matching TRBD2 (6 bases). The V end lost 7 bases, the J end lost 3 bases, and 28 bases lay between the germline ends. CDR1 is MNHEY and CDR2 is SVGEGT in the germline V gene. CDR3 length equals 18 residues. In DNA form, the CDR3 reads TGTGCCAGCACCACTCGGCGACTAGTATACGCGAAGCGCTACGAGCAGTACTTC. Translating gives CASTTRRLVYAKRYEQYF.

This clonotype was counted at least ten times. This chain links TRBV20-1 with TRBJ2-6; 13 bases line up with TRBD2. V lost 1 base and J lost 2; bases outside the gene matches: 8. In germline, CDR1 is DFQATT, CDR2 SNEGSKA (reference sequence). There are 19 residues in the CDR3. CDR3 sequence reads: CSARGTSGSPHPGANVLTF. In DNA form, the CDR3 reads TGCAGTGCTAGAGGGACTAGCGGGAGCCCCCACCCTGGGGCCAACGTCCTGACTTTC.

The chain couples TRBV6-5 to TRBJ2-5, with D perhaps matching TRBD1 (6 bases). The CDR3 is 12 residues long. CDR1 is MNHEY, CDR2 SVGAGI, per germline. The V end was cut by 0 bases, the J end by 10 bases, with 9 bases between. The CDR3 DNA reads TGTGCCAGCAGTTACTCACAGGGAATCCAGTACTTC. Its protein product is CASSYSQGIQYF.

This clonotype was seen repeatedly, ten times or more. The chain joins TRBV12-3 or TRBV12-4 to TRBJ2-7, with 7 bases aligning to TRBD2. The CDR3 consists of 14 residues. Trimming took 5 bases from V and 1 from J; bases not matched to a gene: 5. The CDR3 protein is CASSSSGPSYEQYF. DNA of the CDR3: TGTGCCAGCAGTAGTAGCGGGCCATCCTACGAGCAGTACTTC.

This chain connects TRBV19 to TRBJ1-5, with D hard to call. The ends were cut back, 3 bases at V and 3 bases at J, with 12 bases in the middle. The CDR3 has 15 amino acids. CDR1 is LNHDA, CDR2 SQIVND, per germline (reference sequence). The DNA of the CDR3 is TGTGCCAGTAGTATTCTTCAGGTATACAATCAGCCCCAGCATTTT. Translated, it gives CASSILQVYNQPQHF.

J is TRBJ2-7 and V is TRBV24-1; 9 positions agree with TRBD1. This CDR3 region has 15 residues. V was clipped by 4 bases and J by 5 bases; unmatched bases: 8. The germline gives CDR1 KGHDR, CDR2 SFDVKD. CDR3 DNA: TGTGCCACCAGTGAGGCGACAGGGGGGTTCCACGAGCAGTACTTC. Its protein is CATSEATGGFHEQYF.

This clonotype occurred many times. The rearrangement uses TRBV28 and TRBJ2-5; 9 bases align to TRBD2. Trimming at V came to 3 bases and at J to 0 bases, leaving 5 bases not matched to a gene. This CDR3 contains 16 residues. CDR1 and CDR2 (germline): MDHEN, SYDVKM. CDR3 sequence reads: CASSLPLAGYQETQYF. CDR3 nucleotides: TGTGCCAGCAGTTTGCCCCTAGCGGGGTACCAAGAGACCCAGTACTTC.

In this sample, this clonotype turned up a few times. The chain is built from TRBV29-1 and TRBJ1-2; no clear D. CDR3 size: 12 residues. Trimming took 4 bases from V and 3 from J, leaving 9 bases between them. Germline V gene data show CDR1 as SQVTM and CDR2 as ANQGSEA. DNA for the CDR3: TGCAGCGTTGGAACCGGGGACTATGGCTACACCTTC. Its protein product is CSVGTGDYGYTF. Filled out from reference TRBV29-1 and TRBJ1-2, the complete variable domain reads SAVISQKPSRDICQRGTSLTIQCQVDSQVTMMFWYRQQPGQSLTLIATANQGSEATYESGFVIDKFPISRPNLTFSTLTVSNMSPEDSSIYLCSVGTGDYGYTFGSGTRLTVV.

In this sample, this clonotype turned up once. The chain couples TRBV6-1 to TRBJ1-5; maybe TRBD1 (5 bases). The germline V gene has CDR1 MNHNS and CDR2 SASEGT. The CDR3 consists of 14 residues. Trimming cost V 11 bases and J 4 bases, with 18 bases left between them. CDR3 sequence: CAANPDTINQPQHF. The DNA for the CDR3 is TGTGCCGCCAACCCGGACACCATAAATCAGCCCCAGCATTTT.

This clonotype showed up many times. The rearrangement joins TRBV13 to TRBJ1-6, with 7 bases matching TRBD1. The V gene end was trimmed by 0 bases and the J gene end by 7 bases; junction bases not matched to a gene: 0. Germline V gene lookup returns CDR1 PRHDT and CDR2 FYEKMQ (reference sequence). The CDR3 spans 14 residues. The CDR3 spells CASSLGDRNSPLHF. The DNA for the CDR3 is TGTGCCAGCAGCTTAGGGGACAGGAATTCACCCCTCCACTTT.

This chain joins TRBV11-2 and TRBJ2-6; no clear D. Germline CDR1 and CDR2: SGHAT and FQNNGV. The CDR3 sequence is 16 residues long. The ends were cut back, 4 bases at V and 0 bases at J, with 10 bases in the middle. The CDR3 region has the DNA TGTGCCAGCAGCTGGTCAGTTGTCTCTGGGGCCAACGTCCTGACTTTC. Its protein is CASSWSVVSGANVLTF.

The V call is TRBV6-2 or TRBV6-3, the J call TRBJ2-5, with no clear D. V was shortened by 0 bases and J by 5 bases, with 10 bases between the two germline ends. The CDR3 spans 14 residues. Germline values: CDR1 MNHEY, CDR2 SVGEGT. The CDR3 region is CASSYSTQKETQYF. The CDR3 bases are TGTGCCAGCAGTTACTCGACTCAGAAGGAGACCCAGTACTTC.

Ten or more counts support this clonotype. The chain carries TRBV20-1 and TRBJ2-7; D call uncertain. V was shortened by 7 bases and J by 2 bases, with 15 bases between the two germline ends. The germline V gene has CDR1 DFQATT and CDR2 SNEGSKA (reference sequence). The CDR3 is 13 amino acids. CDR3 coding DNA: TGCAGTGTCGTTCGTCCCCGAACCTACGAGCAGTACTTC. It yields the protein CSVVRPRTYEQYF.